This T cell receptor (beta chain) was sequenced in a study of early T cells in non-severe SARS-CoV-2 infection. From the 5' RACE reads, TCRdb called clonotypes with MiXCR, one entry per CDR3 protein. The sample records 60,000 or so distinct CDR3 sequences, approximately 13% being singletons. This clonotype was picked up many times. Specimen: whole blood. The receptor was isolated from an adult who was a healthcare worker with PCR-confirmed SARS-CoV-2 infection or an uninfected control (not recorded which).

CDR3: CASSLRTGGIVYGYTF. In DNA, the CDR3 is TGTGCCAGCAGTTTAAGGACAGGGGGCATTGTCTATGGCTACACCTTC. The V gene is TRBV27, the J gene TRBJ1-2, with 11 bases fitting TRBD1. The germline CDR1 and CDR2 sequences are MNHEY and SMNVEV (reference sequence). Unmatched junction bases numbered 6, after V lost 2 bases and J lost 4 bases. The CDR3 is 16 residues long.